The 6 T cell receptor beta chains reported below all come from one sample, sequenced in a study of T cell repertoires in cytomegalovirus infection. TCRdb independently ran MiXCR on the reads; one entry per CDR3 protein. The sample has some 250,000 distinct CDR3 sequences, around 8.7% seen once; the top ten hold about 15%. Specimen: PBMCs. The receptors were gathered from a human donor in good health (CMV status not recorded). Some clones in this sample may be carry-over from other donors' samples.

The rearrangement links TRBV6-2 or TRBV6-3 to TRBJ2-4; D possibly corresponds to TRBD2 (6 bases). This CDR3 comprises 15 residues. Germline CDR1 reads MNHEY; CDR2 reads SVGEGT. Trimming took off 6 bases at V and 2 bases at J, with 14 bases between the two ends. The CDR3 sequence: CASSPGLMPKNIQYF. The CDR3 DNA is TGTGCCAGCAGCCCGGGACTGATGCCCAAAAACATTCAGTACTTC.

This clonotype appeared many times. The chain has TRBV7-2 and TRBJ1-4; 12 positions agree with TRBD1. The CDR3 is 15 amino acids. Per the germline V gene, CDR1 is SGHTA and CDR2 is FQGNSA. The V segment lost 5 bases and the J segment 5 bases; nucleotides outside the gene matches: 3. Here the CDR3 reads CASSRDRGPNEKLFF. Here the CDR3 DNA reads TGTGCCAGCAGCAGGGACAGGGGGCCGAATGAAAAACTGTTTTTT.

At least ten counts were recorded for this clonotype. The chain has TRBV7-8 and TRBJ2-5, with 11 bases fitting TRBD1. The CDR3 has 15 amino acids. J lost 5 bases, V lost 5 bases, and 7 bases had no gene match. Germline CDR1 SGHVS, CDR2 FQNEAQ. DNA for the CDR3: TGTGCCAGCAGCCCTGGACAGGGGGCGCTCGAGACCCAGTACTTC. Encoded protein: CASSPGQGALETQYF.

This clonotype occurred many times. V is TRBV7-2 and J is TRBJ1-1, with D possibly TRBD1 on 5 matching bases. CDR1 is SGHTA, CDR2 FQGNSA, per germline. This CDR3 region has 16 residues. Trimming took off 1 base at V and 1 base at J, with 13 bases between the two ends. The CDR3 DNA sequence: TGTGCCAGCAGCTTAGGCTTGGGGCAGGGGAACACTGAAGCTTTCTTT. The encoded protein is CASSLGLGQGNTEAFF. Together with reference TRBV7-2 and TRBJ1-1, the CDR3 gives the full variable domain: GAGVSQSPSNKVTEKGKDVELRCDPISGHTALYWYRQSLGQGLEFLIYFQGNSAPDKSGLPSDRFSAERTGGSVSTLTIQRTQQEDSAVYLCASSLGLGQGNTEAFFGQGTRLTVV.

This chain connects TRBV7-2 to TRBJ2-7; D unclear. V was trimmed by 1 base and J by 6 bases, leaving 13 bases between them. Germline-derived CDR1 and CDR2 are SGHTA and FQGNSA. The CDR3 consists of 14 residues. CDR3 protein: CASSLEGPLSEQYF. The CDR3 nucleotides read TGTGCCAGCAGCTTAGAAGGGCCGTTGAGCGAGCAGTACTTC.

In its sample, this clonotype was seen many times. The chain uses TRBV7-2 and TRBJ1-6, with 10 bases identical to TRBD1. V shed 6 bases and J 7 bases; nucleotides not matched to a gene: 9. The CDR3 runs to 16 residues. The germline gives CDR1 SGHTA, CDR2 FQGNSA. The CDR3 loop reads CASRTRDRGPNSPLHF. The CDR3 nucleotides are TGTGCCAGCAGGACCCGGGACAGGGGACCGAATTCACCCCTCCACTTT.